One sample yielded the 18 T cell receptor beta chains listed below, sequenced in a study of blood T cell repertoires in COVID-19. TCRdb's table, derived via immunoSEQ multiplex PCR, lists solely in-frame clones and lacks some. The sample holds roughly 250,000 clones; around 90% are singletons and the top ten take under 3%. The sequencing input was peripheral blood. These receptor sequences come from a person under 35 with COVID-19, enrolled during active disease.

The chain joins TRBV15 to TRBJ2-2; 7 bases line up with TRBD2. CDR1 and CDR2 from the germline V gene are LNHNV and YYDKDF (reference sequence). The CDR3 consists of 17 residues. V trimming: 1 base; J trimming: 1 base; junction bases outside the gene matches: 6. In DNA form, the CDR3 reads TGTGCCACCAGCAGAGGAGAGGGGACTAAGAACACCGGGGAGCTGTTTTTT. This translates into CATSRGEGTKNTGELFF. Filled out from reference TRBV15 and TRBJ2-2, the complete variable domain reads DAMVIQNPRYQVTQFGKPVTLSCSQTLNHNVMYWYQQKSSQAPKLLFHYYDKDFNNEADTPDNFQSRRPNTSFCFLDIRSPGLGDTAMYLCATSRGEGTKNTGELFFGEGSRLTVL.

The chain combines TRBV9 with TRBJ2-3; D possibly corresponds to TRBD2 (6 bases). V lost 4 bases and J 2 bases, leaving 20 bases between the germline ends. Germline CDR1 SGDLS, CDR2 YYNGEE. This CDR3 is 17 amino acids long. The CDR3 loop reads CASSYSTLSGDTDTQYF. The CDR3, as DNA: TGTGCCAGCAGCTATTCAACCTTATCGGGGGACACAGATACGCAGTATTTT.

The CDR3: CASSWGTGVGETQYF. CDR3 bases: TGTGCCAGCAGCTGGGGGACAGGGGTTGGCGAGACCCAGTACTTC. This chain links TRBV11-3 with TRBJ2-5; 10 bases fit TRBD1. V lost 4 bases to trimming and J lost 5 bases; unmatched junction nucleotides: 7. CDR1 is SGHNT, CDR2 YENEEA, per germline. The CDR3 runs to 15 residues.

CDR3 sequence: CASRIRGTDTQYF. As DNA, the CDR3 is TGTGCCAGCAGAATTAGGGGTACAGATACGCAGTATTTT. The chain has TRBV6-5 and TRBJ2-3; a possible D gene is TRBD1 (5 bases). CDR1 is MNHEY, CDR2 SVGAGI, per germline. This CDR3 is 13 amino acids long. The germline V and J ends were trimmed by 6 bases and 3 bases, with 10 bases remaining between them.

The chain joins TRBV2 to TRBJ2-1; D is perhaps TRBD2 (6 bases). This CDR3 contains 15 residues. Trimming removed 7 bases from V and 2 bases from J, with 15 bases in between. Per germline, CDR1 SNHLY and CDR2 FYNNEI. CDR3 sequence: CASTKGGAAYNEQFF. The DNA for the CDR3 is TGTGCCAGCACGAAAGGAGGGGCTGCCTACAATGAGCAGTTCTTC.

The CDR3 reads CASNMGHAGQPQHF. DNA of the CDR3: TGTGCCAGCAACATGGGACACGCAGGCCAGCCCCAGCATTTT. The V gene is TRBV28, the J gene TRBJ1-5; possibly TRBD1 for D (6 bases). Germline lookup yields CDR1 MDHEN and CDR2 SYDVKM. V was pared by 7 bases and J by 7 bases, with 17 bases between. This CDR3 contains 14 residues.

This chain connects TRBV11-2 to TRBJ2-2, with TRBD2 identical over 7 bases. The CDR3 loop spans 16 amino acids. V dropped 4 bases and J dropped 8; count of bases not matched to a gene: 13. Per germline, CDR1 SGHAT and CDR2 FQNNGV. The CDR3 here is CASSSGFGGSGGELFF. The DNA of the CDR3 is TGTGCCAGCAGCTCCGGCTTCGGCGGGAGTGGAGGGGAGCTGTTTTTT.

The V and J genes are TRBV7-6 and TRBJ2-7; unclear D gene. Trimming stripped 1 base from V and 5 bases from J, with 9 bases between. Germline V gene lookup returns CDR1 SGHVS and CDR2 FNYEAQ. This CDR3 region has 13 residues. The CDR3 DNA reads TGTGCCAGCAGCTTAGACACTATTAACGAGCAGTACTTC. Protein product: CASSLDTINEQYF.

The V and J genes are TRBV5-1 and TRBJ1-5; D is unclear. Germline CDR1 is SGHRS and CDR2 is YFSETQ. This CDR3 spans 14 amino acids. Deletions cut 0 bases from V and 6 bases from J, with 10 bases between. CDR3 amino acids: CASSLEAGGQPQHF. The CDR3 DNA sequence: TGCGCCAGCAGCTTGGAGGCCGGAGGTCAGCCCCAGCATTTT.

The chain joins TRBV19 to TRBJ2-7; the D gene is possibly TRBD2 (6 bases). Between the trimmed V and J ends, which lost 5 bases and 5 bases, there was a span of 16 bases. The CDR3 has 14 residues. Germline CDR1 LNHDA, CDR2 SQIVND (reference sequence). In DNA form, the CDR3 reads TGTGCCAGTAGTGCCCTACTAGCTACCGACGAGCAGTACTTC. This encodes CASSALLATDEQYF.

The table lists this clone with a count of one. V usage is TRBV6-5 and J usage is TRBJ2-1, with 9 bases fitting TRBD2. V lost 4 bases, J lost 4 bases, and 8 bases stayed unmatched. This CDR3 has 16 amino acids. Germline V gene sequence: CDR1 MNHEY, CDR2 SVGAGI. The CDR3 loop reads CASSSGLARAYNEQFF. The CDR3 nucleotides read TGTGCCAGCAGTTCCGGACTAGCGAGAGCTTACAATGAGCAGTTCTTC.

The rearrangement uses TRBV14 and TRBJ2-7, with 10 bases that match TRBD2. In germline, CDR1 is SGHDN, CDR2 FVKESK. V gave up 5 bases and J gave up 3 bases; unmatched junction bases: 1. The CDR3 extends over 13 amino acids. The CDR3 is CASSWTSGYEQYF. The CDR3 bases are TGTGCCAGCAGCTGGACTAGCGGCTACGAGCAGTACTTC.

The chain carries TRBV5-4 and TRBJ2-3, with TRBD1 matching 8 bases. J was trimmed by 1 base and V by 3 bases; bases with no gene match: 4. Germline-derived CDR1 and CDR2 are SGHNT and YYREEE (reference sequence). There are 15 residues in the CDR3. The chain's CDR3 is CASSSGTGRTDTQYF. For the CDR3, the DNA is TGTGCCAGCAGCTCCGGGACAGGACGCACAGATACGCAGTATTTT.

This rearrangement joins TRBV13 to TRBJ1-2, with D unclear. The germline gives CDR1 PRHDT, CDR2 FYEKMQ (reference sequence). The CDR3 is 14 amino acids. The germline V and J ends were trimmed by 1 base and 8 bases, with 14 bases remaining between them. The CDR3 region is CASSLATIGQGYTF. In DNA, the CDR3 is TGTGCCAGCAGCTTAGCGACTATAGGCCAGGGCTACACCTTC. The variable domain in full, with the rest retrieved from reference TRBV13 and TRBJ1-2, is AAGVIQSPRHLIKEKRETATLKCYPIPRHDTVYWYQQGPGQDPQFLISFYEKMQSDKGSIPDRFSAQQFSDYHSELNMSSLELGDSALYFCASSLATIGQGYTFGSGTRLTVV.

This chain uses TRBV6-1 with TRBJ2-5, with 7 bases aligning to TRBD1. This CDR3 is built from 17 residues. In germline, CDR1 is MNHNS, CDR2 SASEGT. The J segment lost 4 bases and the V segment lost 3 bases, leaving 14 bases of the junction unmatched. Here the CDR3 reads CASSELADRESRETQYF. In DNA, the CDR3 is TGTGCCAGCAGTGAGCTCGCAGACAGGGAGTCCCGAGAGACCCAGTACTTC.

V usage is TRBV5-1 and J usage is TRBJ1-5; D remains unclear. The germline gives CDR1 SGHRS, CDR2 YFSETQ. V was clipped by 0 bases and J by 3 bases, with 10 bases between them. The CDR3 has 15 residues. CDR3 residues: CASSLDGRLNQPQHF. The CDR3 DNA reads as TGCGCCAGCAGCTTGGATGGCAGGCTCAATCAGCCCCAGCATTTT.

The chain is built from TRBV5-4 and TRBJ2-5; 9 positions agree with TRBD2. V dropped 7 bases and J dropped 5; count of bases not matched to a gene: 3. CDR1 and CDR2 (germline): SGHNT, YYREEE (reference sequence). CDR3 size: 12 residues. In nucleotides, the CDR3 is TGTGCCAGCGGGACTAGCTTGGAGACCCAGTACTTC. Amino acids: CASGTSLETQYF.

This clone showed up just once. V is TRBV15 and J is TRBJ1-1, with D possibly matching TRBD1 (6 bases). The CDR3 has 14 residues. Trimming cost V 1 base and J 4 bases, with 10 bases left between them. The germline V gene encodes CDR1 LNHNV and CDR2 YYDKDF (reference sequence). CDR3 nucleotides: TGTGCCACCAGCAGAGCAGGGGTCCTCACTGAAGCTTTCTTT. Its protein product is CATSRAGVLTEAFF.